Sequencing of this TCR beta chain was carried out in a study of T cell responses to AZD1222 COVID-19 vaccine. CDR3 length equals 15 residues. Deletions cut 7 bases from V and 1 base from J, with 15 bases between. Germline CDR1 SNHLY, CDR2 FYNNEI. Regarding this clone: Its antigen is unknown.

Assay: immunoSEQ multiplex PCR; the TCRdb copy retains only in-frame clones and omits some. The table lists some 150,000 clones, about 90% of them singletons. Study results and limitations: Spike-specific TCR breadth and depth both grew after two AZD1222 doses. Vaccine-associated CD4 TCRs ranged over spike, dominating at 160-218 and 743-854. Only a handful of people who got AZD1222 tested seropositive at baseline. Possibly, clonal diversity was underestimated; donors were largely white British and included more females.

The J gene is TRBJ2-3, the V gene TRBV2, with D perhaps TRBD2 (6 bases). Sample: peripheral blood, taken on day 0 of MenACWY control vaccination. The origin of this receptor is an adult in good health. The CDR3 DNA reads TGTGCCAGCATGGTGAGGGGAGGCGGCACAGATACGCAGTATTTT. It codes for CASMVRGGGTDTQYF.